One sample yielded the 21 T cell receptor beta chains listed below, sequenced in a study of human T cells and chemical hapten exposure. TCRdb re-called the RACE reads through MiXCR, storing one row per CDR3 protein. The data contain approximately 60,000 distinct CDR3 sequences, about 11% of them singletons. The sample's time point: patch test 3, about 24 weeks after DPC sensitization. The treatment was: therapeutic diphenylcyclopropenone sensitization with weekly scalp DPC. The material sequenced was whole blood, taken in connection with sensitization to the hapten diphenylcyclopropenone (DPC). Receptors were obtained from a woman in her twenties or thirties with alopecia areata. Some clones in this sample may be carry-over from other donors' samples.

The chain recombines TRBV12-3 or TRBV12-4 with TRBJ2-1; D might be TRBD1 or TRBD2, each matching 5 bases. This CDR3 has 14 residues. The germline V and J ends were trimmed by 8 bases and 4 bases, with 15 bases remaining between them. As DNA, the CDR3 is TGTGCCAGCTGGGGGACGGAAGCGTACAATGAGCAGTTCTTC. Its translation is CASWGTEAYNEQFF.

This chain's CDR3 is CASSLMFGGSNEQFF. The CDR3 DNA follows: TGTGCCAGCAGCTTAATGTTCGGGGGGTCCAATGAGCAGTTCTTC. This rearrangement joins TRBV7-2 to TRBJ2-1, with 7 bases aligning to TRBD2. Germline-derived CDR1 and CDR2 are SGHTA and FQGNSA. The CDR3 runs to 15 residues. With 2 bases clipped from V and 6 bases from J, the junction kept 7 bases outside the gene matches.

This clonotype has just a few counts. CDR3 in DNA: TGTGCCAGCAGCTCCGGGACAGGGTCCTACAATGAGCAGTTCTTC. Protein sequence: CASSSGTGSYNEQFF. The V call is TRBV11-2, the J call TRBJ2-1; 9 bases agree with TRBD1. J was trimmed by 1 base and V by 4 bases; bases with no gene match: 2. CDR1 and CDR2 from the germline V gene are SGHAT and FQNNGV. This CDR3 has 15 residues. Full variable domain (remainder filled in from reference TRBV11-2 and TRBJ2-1): EAGVAQSPRYKIIEKRQSVAFWCNPISGHATLYWYQQILGQGPKLLIQFQNNGVVDDSQLPKDRFSAERLKGVDSTLKIQPAKLEDSAVYLCASSSGTGSYNEQFFGPGTRLTVL.

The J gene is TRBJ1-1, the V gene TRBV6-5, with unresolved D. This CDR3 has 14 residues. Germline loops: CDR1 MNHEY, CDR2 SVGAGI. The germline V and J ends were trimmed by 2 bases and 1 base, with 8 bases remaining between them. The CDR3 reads CASSYEWRNTEAFF. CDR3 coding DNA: TGTGCCAGCAGTTACGAGTGGAGGAACACTGAAGCTTTCTTT.

The CDR3 nucleotides read TGCGCCAGCAGCTCTGGAACGGACAGTAATCAGCCCCAGCATTTT. Its protein is CASSSGTDSNQPQHF. V usage is TRBV5-1 and J usage is TRBJ1-5; tentatively, D is TRBD1 (6 bases). This CDR3 has 15 residues. Germline CDR1 is SGHRS and CDR2 is YFSETQ. With 3 bases removed from V and 4 bases from J, the gap between germline ends came to 14 bases. Drawing the rest from reference TRBV5-1 and TRBJ1-5, the complete variable domain is KAGVTQTPRYLIKTRGQQVTLSCSPISGHRSVSWYQQTPGQGLQFLFEYFSETQRNKGNFPGRFSGRQFSNSRSEMNVSTLELGDSALYLCASSSGTDSNQPQHFGDGTRLSIL.

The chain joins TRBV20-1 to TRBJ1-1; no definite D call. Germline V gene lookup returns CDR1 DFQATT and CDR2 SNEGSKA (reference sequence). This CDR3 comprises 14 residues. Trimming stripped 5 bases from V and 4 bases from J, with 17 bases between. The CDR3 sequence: CSALRTVGVTEAFF. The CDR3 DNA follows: TGCAGTGCTTTGCGGACGGTCGGAGTCACTGAAGCTTTCTTT.

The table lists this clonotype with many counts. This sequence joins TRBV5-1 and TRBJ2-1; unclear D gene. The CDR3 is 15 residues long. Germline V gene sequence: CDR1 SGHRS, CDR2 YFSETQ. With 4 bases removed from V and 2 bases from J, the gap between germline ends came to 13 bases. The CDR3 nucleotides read TGCGCCAGCAGCCACGCATATGAAACCTACAATGAGCAGTTCTTC. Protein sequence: CASSHAYETYNEQFF.

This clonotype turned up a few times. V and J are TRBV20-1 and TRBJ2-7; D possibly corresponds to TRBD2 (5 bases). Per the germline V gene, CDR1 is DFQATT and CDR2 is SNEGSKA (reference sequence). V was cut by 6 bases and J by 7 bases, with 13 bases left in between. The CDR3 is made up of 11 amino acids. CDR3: CSARAGEEQYF. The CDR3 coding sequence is TGCAGTGCCCGGGCGGGTGAAGAGCAGTACTTC.

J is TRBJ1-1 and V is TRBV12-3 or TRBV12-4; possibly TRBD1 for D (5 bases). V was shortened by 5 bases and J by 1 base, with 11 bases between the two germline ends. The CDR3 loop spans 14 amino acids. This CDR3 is CASSEFTGNTEAFF. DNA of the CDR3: TGTGCCAGCAGTGAGTTCACAGGGAACACTGAAGCTTTCTTT.

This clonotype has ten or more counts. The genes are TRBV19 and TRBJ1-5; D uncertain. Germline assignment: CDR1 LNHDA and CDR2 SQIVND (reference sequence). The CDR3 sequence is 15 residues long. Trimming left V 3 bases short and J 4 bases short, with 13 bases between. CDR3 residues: CASSIRMTTNQPQHF. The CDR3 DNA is TGTGCCAGTAGTATTAGAATGACAACAAATCAGCCCCAGCATTTT. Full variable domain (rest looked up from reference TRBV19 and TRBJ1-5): DGGITQSPKYLFRKEGQNVTLSCEQNLNHDAMYWYRQDPGQGLRLIYYSQIVNDFQKGDIAEGYSVSREKKESFPLTVTSAQKNPTAFYLCASSIRMTTNQPQHFGDGTRLSIL.

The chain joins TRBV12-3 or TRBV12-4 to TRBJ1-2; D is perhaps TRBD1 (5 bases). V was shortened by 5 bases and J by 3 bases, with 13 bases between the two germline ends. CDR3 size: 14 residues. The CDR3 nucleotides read TGTGCCAGCAGTCCTCGGACAAGCGACTATGGCTACACCTTC. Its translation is CASSPRTSDYGYTF.

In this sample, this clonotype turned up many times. The CDR3: CASRGSGNSYNEQFF. The CDR3 bases are TGTGCCAGCAGGGGATCAGGGAACTCCTACAATGAGCAGTTCTTC. The chain has TRBV12-3 or TRBV12-4 and TRBJ2-1; a possible D gene is TRBD1 (5 bases). The CDR3 is 15 amino acids. V was trimmed by 6 bases and J by 0 bases, leaving 12 bases between them.

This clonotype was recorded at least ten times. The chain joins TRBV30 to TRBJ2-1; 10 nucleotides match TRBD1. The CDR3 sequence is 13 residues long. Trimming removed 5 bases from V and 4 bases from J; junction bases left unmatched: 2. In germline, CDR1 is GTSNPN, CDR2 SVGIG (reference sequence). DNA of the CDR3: TGTGCCTGGGACAGGGGGCTTTACAATGAGCAGTTCTTC. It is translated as CAWDRGLYNEQFF.

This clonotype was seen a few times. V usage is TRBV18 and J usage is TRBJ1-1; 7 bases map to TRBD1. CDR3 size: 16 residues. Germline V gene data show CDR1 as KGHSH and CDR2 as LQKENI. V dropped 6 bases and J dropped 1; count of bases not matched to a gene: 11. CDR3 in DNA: TGTGCCAGCTCCCAAAATACCGGGACAGCGAACACTGAAGCTTTCTTT. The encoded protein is CASSQNTGTANTEAFF.

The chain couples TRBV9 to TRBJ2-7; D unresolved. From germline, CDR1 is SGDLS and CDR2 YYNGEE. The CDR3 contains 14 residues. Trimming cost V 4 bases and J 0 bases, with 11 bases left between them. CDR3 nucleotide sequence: TGTGCCAGCAGCCCTAAGACAAGCTCCTACGAGCAGTACTTC. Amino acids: CASSPKTSSYEQYF.

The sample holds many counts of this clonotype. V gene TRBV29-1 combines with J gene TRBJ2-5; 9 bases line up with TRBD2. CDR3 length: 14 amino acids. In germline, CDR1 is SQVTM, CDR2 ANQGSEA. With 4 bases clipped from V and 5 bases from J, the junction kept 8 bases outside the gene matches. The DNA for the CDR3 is TGCAGCGTTGGGTTGCTAGCGGGATTCGAGACCCAGTACTTC. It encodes CSVGLLAGFETQYF.

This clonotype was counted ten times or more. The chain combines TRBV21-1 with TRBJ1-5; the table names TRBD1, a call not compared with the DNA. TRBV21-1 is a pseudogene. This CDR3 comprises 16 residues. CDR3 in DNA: TGTGCCAGCAGCAACTCGACAGGACCTAGCAATCAGCCCCAGCATTTT. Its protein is CASSNSTGPSNQPQHF.

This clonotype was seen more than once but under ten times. The CDR3 region has the DNA TGTGCCAGCAGTTTAACTCCCGGGACCGGTAATTTTGAGCAGTACTTC. It specifies CASSLTPGTGNFEQYF. The V and J genes are TRBV28 and TRBJ2-7, with D possibly called TRBD1 or TRBD2 (5 bases each). The ends were cut back, 2 bases at V and 7 bases at J, with 21 bases in the middle. The germline V gene has CDR1 MDHEN and CDR2 SYDVKM. This CDR3 spans 16 amino acids.

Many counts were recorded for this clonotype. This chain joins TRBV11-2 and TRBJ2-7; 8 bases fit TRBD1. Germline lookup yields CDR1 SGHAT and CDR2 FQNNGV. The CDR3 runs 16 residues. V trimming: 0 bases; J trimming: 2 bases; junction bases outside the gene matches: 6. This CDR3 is CASSLDWDRPTYEQYF. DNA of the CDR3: TGTGCCAGCAGCTTAGATTGGGACAGGCCAACCTACGAGCAGTACTTC.

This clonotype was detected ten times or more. The CDR3 sequence: CASSGYLAASTDTQYF. The CDR3 region has the DNA TGTGCCAGCAGCGGCTACCTAGCGGCCAGCACAGATACGCAGTATTTT. The gene calls are TRBV7-8 and TRBJ2-3; TRBD2 agrees at 7 bases. The J segment lost 0 bases and the V segment lost 5 bases, leaving 8 bases of the junction unmatched. Looked up from germline, CDR1 is SGHVS and CDR2 is FQNEAQ. The CDR3 totals 16 residues.

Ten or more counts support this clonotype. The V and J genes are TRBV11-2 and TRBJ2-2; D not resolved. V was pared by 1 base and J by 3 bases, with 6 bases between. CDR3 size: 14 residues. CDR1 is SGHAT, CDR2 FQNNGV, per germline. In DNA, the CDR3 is TGTGCCAGCAGCTTAGGCGGATACACCGGGGAGCTGTTTTTT. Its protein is CASSLGGYTGELFF.